The present entry profiles one T cell receptor (beta chain) with its context. The CDR3 runs to 15 residues. V was cut by 2 bases and J by 4 bases, with 12 bases left in between. Looked up from germline, CDR1 is SGHTA and CDR2 is FQGNSA. Sequencing used immunoSEQ multiplex PCR; TCRdb keeps in-frame clones, though not all of them. Among some 56,000 clones listed, 73% were seen once. The sample comes from a study of blood T cell repertoires in COVID-19. Background on the study: Samples taken during acute and convalescent COVID-19 were collected in the United States, Italy and Spain. Sample material is recorded as cDNA or gDNA derived from T cells, B-cell-depleted T cells, or PBMCs.

Sequencing used peripheral blood. The gene calls are TRBV7-2 and TRBJ2-1; possibly TRBD2 for D (5 bases). This clonotype was obtained from a woman between 50 and 59 years old with active or convalescent COVID-19. CDR3 region: CASSLSLTSYNEQFF. DNA of the CDR3: TGTGCCAGCAGCTTAAGCCTAACTAGTTACAATGAGCAGTTCTTC.